Below are 22 T cell receptor beta chains sequenced from a single sample in a study of radiation and T cells in renal cell carcinoma. Stated time point: baseline pretreatment blood. Described treatment: 15 Gy SBRT to primary tumor, nephrectomy 4 weeks later. The assay was immunoSEQ multiplex PCR, and TCRdb's table has in-frame clones only and misses some. The table includes 100,000 to 150,000 clones, around 80% detected once. This specimen was blood, taken from a patient whose treatment included radiotherapy and nephrectomy. All receptors derive from a woman in her fifties or sixties with renal cell carcinoma.

This chain's CDR3 is CASSLSKPGDTQYF. The DNA of the CDR3 is TGCGCCAGCAGCTTGAGCAAGCCTGGAGATACGCAGTATTTT. The V call is TRBV5-1, the J call TRBJ2-3; D remains unclear. Deletions cut 1 base from V and 5 bases from J, with 11 bases between. The CDR3 is 14 amino acids. The germline V gene encodes CDR1 SGHRS and CDR2 YFSETQ.

This clone was observed once. V and J are TRBV18 and TRBJ2-1, with 10 bases fitting TRBD2. The V segment lost 4 bases and the J segment 5 bases; nucleotides outside the gene matches: 2. Germline-derived CDR1 and CDR2 are KGHSH and LQKENI. The CDR3 length is 14 residues. The CDR3 spells CASSRSGGDNEQFF. In DNA form, the CDR3 reads TGTGCCAGCTCACGAAGCGGGGGGGACAATGAGCAGTTCTTC.

The rearrangement links TRBV5-1 to TRBJ2-5; 7 positions agree with TRBD1. The trim removed 7 bases at V and 5 bases at J, leaving 5 bases unmatched. Germline V gene data show CDR1 as SGHRS and CDR2 as YFSETQ. CDR3 size: 12 residues. Here the CDR3 reads CASVGQVETQYF. DNA for the CDR3: TGCGCCAGCGTTGGACAGGTGGAGACCCAGTACTTC.

V gene TRBV11-2 combines with J gene TRBJ1-1; the D is unclear. Germline V gene lookup returns CDR1 SGHAT and CDR2 FQNNGV. The CDR3 is made up of 12 amino acids. The V end was cut by 3 bases, the J end by 5 bases, with 7 bases between. CDR3 amino acids: CASSFGITEAFF. The CDR3 bases are TGTGCCAGCAGCTTCGGGATAACTGAAGCTTTCTTT.

This clone has a single count. V is TRBV7-9 and J is TRBJ1-2; D ambiguous. Germline V CDR1 and CDR2: SEHNR, FQNEAQ (reference sequence). CDR3 size: 15 residues. V dropped 1 base and J dropped 0 bases, with 9 bases sitting between them. In DNA, the CDR3 is TGTGCCAGCAGCTTAGACACCTCCTCTAACTATGGCTACACCTTC. Protein product: CASSLDTSSNYGYTF.

This chain uses TRBV19 with TRBJ2-7; tentatively, D is TRBD1 (5 bases). Germline CDR1 is LNHDA and CDR2 is SQIVND (reference sequence). V was trimmed by 4 bases and J by 1 base, leaving 17 bases between them. This CDR3 spans 16 amino acids. The DNA for the CDR3 is TGTGCCAGTAGTACCCGGTCAGGGCCCGGGTCCTACGAGCAGTACTTC. This encodes CASSTRSGPGSYEQYF. The complete variable domain, with remaining parts taken from reference TRBV19 and TRBJ2-7, reads DGGITQSPKYLFRKEGQNVTLSCEQNLNHDAMYWYRQDPGQGLRLIYYSQIVNDFQKGDIAEGYSVSREKKESFPLTVTSAQKNPTAFYLCASSTRSGPGSYEQYFGPGTRLTVT.

The gene calls are TRBV7-6 and TRBJ2-2; 8 positions agree with TRBD2. J was trimmed by 6 bases and V by 1 base; bases with no gene match: 7. The V gene's germline CDR1 is SGHVS and CDR2 FNYEAQ. This CDR3 comprises 16 residues. CDR3 sequence reads: CASSLGTRGVAGELFF. The CDR3 DNA reads TGTGCCAGCAGCTTAGGCACGCGGGGGGTGGCCGGGGAGCTGTTTTTT.

V gene TRBV6-5 combines with J gene TRBJ2-7, with D possibly being TRBD1 or TRBD2 (5 bases each). The CDR3 length is 15 residues. Trimming stripped 0 bases from V and 0 bases from J, with 9 bases between. The germline V gene has CDR1 MNHEY and CDR2 SVGAGI. In nucleotides, the CDR3 is TGTGCCAGCAGTTACTCCGGGACGGGCTCCTACGAGCAGTACTTC. Its protein product is CASSYSGTGSYEQYF.

There are a few counts of this clone. The chain recombines TRBV30 with TRBJ2-7; weak D call: TRBD1 (5 bases). V lost 2 bases to trimming and J lost 6 bases, with 11 bases between them. CDR1 and CDR2 (germline): GTSNPN, SVGIG (reference sequence). CDR3 size: 12 residues. As DNA, the CDR3 is TGTGCCTGGAGTTTACAGGTAGCCGAGCAGTACTTC. The encoded protein is CAWSLQVAEQYF. Together with reference TRBV30 and TRBJ2-7, the CDR3 gives the full variable domain: SQTIHQWPATLVQPVGSPLSLECTVEGTSNPNLYWYRQAAGRGLQLLFYSVGIGQISSEVPQNLSASRPQDRQFILSSKKLLLSDSGFYLCAWSLQVAEQYFGPGTRLTVT.

The chain carries TRBV7-3 and TRBJ1-1; D remains ambiguous. V shed 1 base and J shed 5 bases, with 14 bases lying between them. This CDR3 has 15 amino acids. The germline gives CDR1 SGHTA, CDR2 FQGTGA. CDR3 amino acids: CASSLNGGEGTEAFF. The CDR3 DNA reads as TGTGCCAGCAGCTTAAACGGCGGCGAAGGAACTGAAGCTTTCTTT.

The chain recombines TRBV19 with TRBJ2-6; D possibly corresponds to TRBD1 (5 bases). Germline V CDR1 and CDR2: LNHDA, SQIVND (reference sequence). V dropped 7 bases and J dropped 4 bases, with 17 bases sitting between them. The CDR3 covers 16 residues. CDR3 sequence: CASIGRGSSGANVLTF. The CDR3 DNA reads as TGTGCCAGTATCGGTAGGGGATCATCCGGGGCCAACGTCCTGACTTTC. The full variable domain, with the rest looked up from reference TRBV19 and TRBJ2-6, is DGGITQSPKYLFRKEGQNVTLSCEQNLNHDAMYWYRQDPGQGLRLIYYSQIVNDFQKGDIAEGYSVSREKKESFPLTVTSAQKNPTAFYLCASIGRGSSGANVLTFGAGSRLTVL.

This chain links TRBV7-9 with TRBJ2-7, with 12 nucleotides matching TRBD1. The CDR3 spans 15 residues. Germline values: CDR1 SEHNR, CDR2 FQNEAQ (reference sequence). Germline trimming cut 5 bases from V and 2 bases from J; bases unmatched to any gene: 4. The CDR3, as DNA: TGTGCCAGCAGCGGGGGACAGGGGGCAGCCTACGAGCAGTACTTC. This gives the protein CASSGGQGAAYEQYF.

The chain has TRBV29-1 and TRBJ1-1; maybe TRBD1 (6 bases). The V end was cut by 8 bases, the J end by 5 bases, with 15 bases between. Germline CDR1 is SQVTM and CDR2 is ANQGSEA. This CDR3 region has 12 residues. The CDR3 is CSLGDQGTEAFF. CDR3 DNA: TGCAGCCTGGGGGACCAGGGGACTGAAGCTTTCTTT.

This rearrangement joins TRBV15 to TRBJ2-1; 10 bases are a match to TRBD2. V shed 1 base and J 3 bases; nucleotides not matched to a gene: 6. The CDR3 runs 17 residues. Germline lookup yields CDR1 LNHNV and CDR2 YYDKDF (reference sequence). The CDR3 loop is CATSRGTSGALYNEQFF. CDR3 nucleotides: TGTGCCACCAGCAGAGGGACTAGCGGAGCACTCTACAATGAGCAGTTCTTC.

The chain uses TRBV6-1 and TRBJ1-1, with D uncertain. This CDR3 comprises 14 residues. CDR1 MNHNS and CDR2 SASEGT come from the germline V gene. V was shortened by 3 bases and J by 1 base, with 9 bases between the two germline ends. CDR3 residues: CASSDFQSNTEAFF. The CDR3 DNA follows: TGTGCCAGCAGTGATTTCCAGTCGAACACTGAAGCTTTCTTT.

This clone turned up a few times. The chain has TRBV10-1 and TRBJ1-2; D might be TRBD1 (5 bases). The germline V gene has CDR1 WNHNN and CDR2 SYGVQD (reference sequence). The length of the CDR3 is 13 residues. The ends were cut back, 5 bases at V and 5 bases at J, with 12 bases in the middle. The CDR3: CASSRGREYGYTF. In DNA, the CDR3 is TGCGCCAGCAGTCGGGGCAGGGAATATGGCTACACCTTC.

This clone was counted a single time. The rearrangement uses TRBV7-3 and TRBJ2-1; D remains unclear. V shed 5 bases and J shed 3 bases, with 8 bases lying between them. The CDR3 contains 13 residues. Germline V gene data show CDR1 as SGHTA and CDR2 as FQGTGA. The CDR3 region has the DNA TGTGCCAGCAGCCCTGCTCGCTACAATGAGCAGTTCTTC. This sequence encodes CASSPARYNEQFF.

The chain employs TRBV18 and TRBJ1-1; 7 positions match TRBD1. Germline-derived CDR1 and CDR2 are KGHSH and LQKENI. This CDR3 contains 15 residues. The J segment lost 1 base and the V segment lost 5 bases, leaving 7 bases of the junction unmatched. This CDR3 reads CASSAATGRNTEAFF. For the CDR3, the DNA is TGTGCCAGCTCAGCAGCGACAGGGCGGAACACTGAAGCTTTCTTT.

The rearrangement joins TRBV5-1 to TRBJ1-3, with D hard to call. The ends were cut back, 5 bases at V and 7 bases at J, with 13 bases in the middle. Germline CDR1 reads SGHRS; CDR2 reads YFSETQ. This CDR3 is built from 13 residues. The CDR3 coding sequence is TGCGCCAGCAGTGGGGTAGCCGGGAACACCATATATTTT. Protein product: CASSGVAGNTIYF. The full variable domain, completed using reference TRBV5-1 and TRBJ1-3, is KAGVTQTPRYLIKTRGQQVTLSCSPISGHRSVSWYQQTPGQGLQFLFEYFSETQRNKGNFPGRFSGRQFSNSRSEMNVSTLELGDSALYLCASSGVAGNTIYFGEGSWLTVV.

The genes are TRBV4-1 and TRBJ1-6; D is perhaps TRBD1 (6 bases). V was shortened by 4 bases and J by 6 bases, with 13 bases between the two germline ends. The germline V gene encodes CDR1 MGHRA and CDR2 YSYEKL. The CDR3 loop spans 15 amino acids. CDR3 sequence reads: CASSPAGGLNSPLHF. CDR3 DNA: TGCGCCAGCAGCCCCGCGGGGGGCCTTAATTCACCCCTCCACTTT.

V is TRBV5-1 and J is TRBJ2-2; 7 nucleotides match TRBD1. The CDR3 is made up of 14 amino acids. Germline CDR1 is SGHRS and CDR2 is YFSETQ. Germline trimming cut 4 bases from V and 4 bases from J; bases unmatched to any gene: 4. CDR3 sequence: CASSTTGPTGELFF. In nucleotides, the CDR3 is TGCGCCAGCAGCACGACAGGGCCCACCGGGGAGCTGTTTTTT.

V and J are TRBV5-1 and TRBJ1-6, with a weak D call TRBD1 (5 bases). Trimming shortened V by 0 bases and J by 11 bases, and 12 bases separated the two germline ends. This CDR3 is built from 14 residues. Germline CDR1 SGHRS, CDR2 YFSETQ. In DNA form, the CDR3 reads TGCGCCAGCAGCTTGGACGCAGGGAAAACACCCCTCCACTTT. It yields the protein CASSLDAGKTPLHF.